This T cell receptor beta chain was sequenced in a study of lymphopenia after photon versus proton radiotherapy. Remarks on this clone: Its antigen is unknown.

In germline, CDR1 is SGHDN, CDR2 FVKESK. The CDR3 runs to 11 residues. The germline V and J ends were trimmed by 8 bases and 1 base, with 5 bases remaining between them. The repertoire was sequenced with immunoSEQ multiplex PCR; TCRdb's copy has only in-frame clones and lacks some. The profile shows about 58,000 clones, about 81% of them singletons. Notes on the study in general: Under photons, naive T cells and diversity fell while effector/memory populations rose. Survival link was tested only in deceased patients; proton benefit remains a possibility.

The TCR was taken from a man in his fifties or sixties with pancreatic cancer. The chain links TRBV14 to TRBJ1-1; D is ambiguous. The source was peripheral blood, collected from a patient treated with proton-based radiotherapy. CDR3 sequence reads: CASRRNTEAFF. CDR3 in DNA: TGTGCCAGCCGTAGGAACACTGAAGCTTTCTTT. Full variable domain (outside the CDR3, taken from reference TRBV14 and TRBJ1-1): EAGVTQFPSHSVIEKGQTVTLRCDPISGHDNLYWYRRVMGKEIKFLLHFVKESKQDESGMPNNRFLAERTGGTYSTLKVQPAELEDSGVYFCASRRNTEAFFGQGTRLTVV.